This T cell receptor beta chain came from a study of cytomegalovirus exposure and HLA in healthy donors. The PCR contained 60 Vbeta and 13 Jbeta primers. Study processing details: In a later analysis, 60 million to 90 million unique TCR beta chains included roughly 11 million shared by two or more donors. TCRdb's table, derived via immunoSEQ multiplex PCR, lists solely in-frame clones and lacks some. D and trimming come from the DNA, and the V and J calls and clone size come from that table. The top ten hold 8.5% to 10% of the sample, which has 100,000 or so clones, under 85% seen once. As concerns this clone: Its target is not known.

Overall study results and limits: Available immune exposure information covered CMV serostatus only.

The CDR3 is 16 amino acids. Per germline, CDR1 LNHNV and CDR2 YYDKDF (reference sequence). Trimming at V came to 4 bases and at J to 0 bases, leaving 8 bases not matched to a gene. Sequencing was performed on PBMCs. This receptor was obtained from a woman in her thirties or forties in good health and CMV-seropositive. The chain recombines TRBV15 with TRBJ1-2, with 7 positions matching TRBD1. The CDR3: CATSTRNRGSNYGYTF. In nucleotides, the CDR3 is TGTGCCACCAGCACCCGAAACAGGGGATCTAACTATGGCTACACCTTC.